This T cell receptor (beta chain) was captured by sequencing in a study of cytomegalovirus exposure and HLA in healthy donors. Both 60 Vbeta primers and 13 Jbeta primers went into the PCR. Clones were read by immunoSEQ multiplex PCR, and TCRdb kept only the in-frame ones, dropping some. The sample totals 87,000 or so clones; its top ten clones hold 15%. This CDR3 contains 19 residues. The V end lost 2 bases, the J end lost 0 bases, and 18 bases lay between the germline ends. CDR1 SGDLS and CDR2 YYNGEE come from the germline V gene. This clonotype was obtained from a man aged 45-60 years in good health and CMV-seropositive. The material sequenced was PBMCs. The rearrangement links TRBV9 to TRBJ2-6, with D possibly matching TRBD1 (6 bases). CDR3 in amino acids: CASSVSLQGRSSGANVLTF. The CDR3, as DNA: TGTGCCAGCAGCGTTAGCCTACAGGGACGGAGCTCTGGGGCCAACGTCCTGACTTTC.